A selection of T cell receptor beta chains follows, all from one sample in a study of blood T cell repertoires in COVID-19. Here immunoSEQ multiplex PCR was the method, and the copy in TCRdb shows in-frame clones only, minus some. The table records some 57,000 clones, more than 85% of them present only once. Sequencing used peripheral blood. The receptor set was obtained from a man aged 50 or older with active COVID-19. Both conserved end residues are trimmed from each CDR3.

v_call: TRBV27; cdr3_length: 11; j_call: TRBJ2-4; cdr3_aa: ASSLFPKNIQY
v_call: TRBV11-2; cdr3_length: 14; j_call: TRBJ2-7; cdr3_aa: ASSANSRTGFSEQY
v_call: TRBV2; cdr3_length: 13; j_call: TRBJ2-5; cdr3_aa: ASRLSGGGAETQY
v_call: TRBV5-1; cdr3_length: 13; j_call: TRBJ2-3; cdr3_aa: ASSLDLRSADTQY
v_call: TRBV21-1; cdr3_length: 11; j_call: TRBJ2-7; cdr3_aa: ASSIRVGNEQY
v_call: TRBV11-2; cdr3_length: 13; j_call: TRBJ1-6; cdr3_aa: ASSTLTGRSSPLH
v_call: TRBV12-3/TRBV12-4; cdr3_length: 9; j_call: TRBJ2-3; cdr3_aa: ASRGAYTQY
v_call: TRBV5-4; cdr3_length: 13; j_call: TRBJ1-1; cdr3_aa: ASSPPTGYNTEAF
v_call: TRBV5-4; cdr3_length: 13; j_call: TRBJ2-3; cdr3_aa: ASSLGTSGTDTQY
v_call: TRBV5-1; cdr3_length: 14; j_call: TRBJ1-1; cdr3_aa: ASSLGQGPLNTEAF
v_call: TRBV19; cdr3_length: 14; j_call: TRBJ2-1; cdr3_aa: ASGKGRTRGNNEQF
v_call: TRBV5-6; cdr3_length: 11; j_call: TRBJ2-1; cdr3_aa: ASSLLGVNEQF
v_call: TRBV27; cdr3_length: 15; j_call: TRBJ2-2; cdr3_aa: ASRLTGLAENTGELF
v_call: TRBV7-8; cdr3_length: 14; j_call: TRBJ1-3; cdr3_aa: ASSPNPGGVGNTIY
v_call: TRBV6-4; cdr3_length: 13; j_call: TRBJ1-6; cdr3_aa: ASSEDRAMNSPLH
v_call: TRBV10-3; cdr3_length: 11; j_call: TRBJ2-7; cdr3_aa: ALLSGTGFEQY
v_call: TRBV23-1; cdr3_length: 13; j_call: TRBJ2-7; cdr3_aa: ASSQNGTSSYEQY
v_call: TRBV6-5; cdr3_length: 12; j_call: TRBJ2-7; cdr3_aa: ASSLSTESYEQY
v_call: TRBV25-1; cdr3_length: 14; j_call: TRBJ1-1; cdr3_aa: ASTSWAGGYRSEAF
v_call: TRBV5-4; cdr3_length: 13; j_call: TRBJ1-2; cdr3_aa: ASSEGTAFAYGYT
v_call: TRBV24-1; cdr3_length: 16; j_call: TRBJ1-2; cdr3_aa: ATSEGLTTGGGFYGYT
v_call: TRBV12-3/TRBV12-4; cdr3_length: 11; j_call: TRBJ2-3; cdr3_aa: ASSPRLDGTQY
v_call: TRBV9; cdr3_length: 13; j_call: TRBJ2-7; cdr3_aa: ASSPQREGPYEQY
v_call: TRBV21-1; cdr3_length: 14; j_call: TRBJ1-5; cdr3_aa: ASSQQGTGSNQPQH
v_call: TRBV3-1/TRBV3-2; cdr3_length: 12; j_call: TRBJ1-4; cdr3_aa: ASATGGSNEKLF
v_call: TRBV6-7; cdr3_length: 13; j_call: TRBJ1-4; cdr3_aa: ASSPYRGHHEKLF
v_call: TRBV18; cdr3_length: 13; j_call: TRBJ2-3; cdr3_aa: ASSPRGGATDTQY
v_call: TRBV11-2; cdr3_length: 13; j_call: TRBJ2-3; cdr3_aa: ASSPGLAGIDTQY
v_call: TRBV5-1; cdr3_length: 16; j_call: TRBJ2-3; cdr3_aa: ASSLGTSGGTSPDTQY
v_call: TRBV7-9; cdr3_length: 12; j_call: TRBJ2-3; cdr3_aa: AGTGTGDTDTQY
v_call: TRBV4-2; cdr3_length: 13; j_call: TRBJ1-1; cdr3_aa: ASSQERQWDTEAF
v_call: TRBV25-1; cdr3_length: 12; j_call: TRBJ2-5; cdr3_aa: ASSLGRHQETQY
v_call: TRBV11-2; cdr3_length: 12; j_call: TRBJ2-7; cdr3_aa: ASSPDPGSREQY
v_call: TRBV24-1; cdr3_length: 11; j_call: TRBJ2-1; cdr3_aa: ATSEGGYNEQF
v_call: TRBV5-5; cdr3_length: 13; j_call: TRBJ2-3; cdr3_aa: ASSRRDRSTDTQY